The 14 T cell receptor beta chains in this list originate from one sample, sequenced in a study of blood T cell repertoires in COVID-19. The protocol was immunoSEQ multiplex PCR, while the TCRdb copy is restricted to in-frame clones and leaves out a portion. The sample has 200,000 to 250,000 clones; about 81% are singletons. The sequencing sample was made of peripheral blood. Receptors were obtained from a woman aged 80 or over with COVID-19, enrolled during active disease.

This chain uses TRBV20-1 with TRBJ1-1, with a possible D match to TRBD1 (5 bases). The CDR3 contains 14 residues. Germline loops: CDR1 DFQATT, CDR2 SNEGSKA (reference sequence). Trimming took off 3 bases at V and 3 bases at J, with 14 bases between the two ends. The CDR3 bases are TGCAGTGCTAGTTTTGAGGGGAGGCACACTGAAGCTTTCTTT. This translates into CSASFEGRHTEAFF.

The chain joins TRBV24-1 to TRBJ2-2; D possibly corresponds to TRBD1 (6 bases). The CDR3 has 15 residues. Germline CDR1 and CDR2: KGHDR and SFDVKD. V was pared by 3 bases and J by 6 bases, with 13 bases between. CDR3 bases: TGTGCCACCAGTGATCGACAGGCACGATCCGGGGAGCTGTTTTTT. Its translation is CATSDRQARSGELFF.

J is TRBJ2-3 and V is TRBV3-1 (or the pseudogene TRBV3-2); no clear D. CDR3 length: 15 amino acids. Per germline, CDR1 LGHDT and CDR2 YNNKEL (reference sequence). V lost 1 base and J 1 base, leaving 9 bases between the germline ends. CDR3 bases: TGTGCCAGCAGCCAAGTAAAGCTCGGCACAGATACGCAGTATTTT. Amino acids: CASSQVKLGTDTQYF.

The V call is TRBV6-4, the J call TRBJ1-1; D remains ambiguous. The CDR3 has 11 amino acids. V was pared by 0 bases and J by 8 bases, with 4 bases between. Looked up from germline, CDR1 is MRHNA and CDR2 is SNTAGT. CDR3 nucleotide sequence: TGTGCCAGCAGTGACTCGGCAGAAGCTTTCTTT. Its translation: CASSDSAEAFF.

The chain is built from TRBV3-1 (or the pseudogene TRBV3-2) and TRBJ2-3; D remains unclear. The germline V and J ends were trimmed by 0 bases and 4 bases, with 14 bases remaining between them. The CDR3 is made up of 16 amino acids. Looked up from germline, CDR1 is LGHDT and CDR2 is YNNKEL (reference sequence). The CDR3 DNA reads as TGTGCCAGCAGCCAAGATCTCGGCAGAGGTCCAGATACGCAGTATTTT. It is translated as CASSQDLGRGPDTQYF.

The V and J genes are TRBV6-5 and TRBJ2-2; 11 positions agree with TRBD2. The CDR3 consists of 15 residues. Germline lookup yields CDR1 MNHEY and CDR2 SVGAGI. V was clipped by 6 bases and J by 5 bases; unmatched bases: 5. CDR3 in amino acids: CASRRLAGSTGELFF. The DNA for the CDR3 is TGTGCCAGCAGAAGACTAGCGGGGTCGACCGGGGAGCTGTTTTTT.

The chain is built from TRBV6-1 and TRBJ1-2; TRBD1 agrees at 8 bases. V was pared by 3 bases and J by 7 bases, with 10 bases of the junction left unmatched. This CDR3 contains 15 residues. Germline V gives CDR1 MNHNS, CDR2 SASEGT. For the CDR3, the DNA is TGTGCCAGCAGTGACGAGGACAGGGCTGGTACTGGCTACACCTTC. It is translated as CASSDEDRAGTGYTF.

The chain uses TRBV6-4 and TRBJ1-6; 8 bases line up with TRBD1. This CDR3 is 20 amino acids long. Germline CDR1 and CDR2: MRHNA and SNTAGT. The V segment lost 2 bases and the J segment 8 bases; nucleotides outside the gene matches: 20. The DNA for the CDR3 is TGTGCCAGCAGTGACCCGGTTCTGACAGGGGAAGGGAGGGTACATTCACCCCTCCACTTT. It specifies CASSDPVLTGEGRVHSPLHF.

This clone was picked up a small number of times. CDR3: CAWRKTGLYNSPLHF. DNA for the CDR3: TGTGCCTGGAGGAAGACAGGACTCTATAATTCACCCCTCCACTTT. The chain joins TRBV30 to TRBJ1-6; perhaps TRBD1 as D (6 bases). This CDR3 is built from 15 residues. V was clipped by 3 bases and J by 3 bases, with 12 bases between them. CDR1 and CDR2 from the germline V gene are GTSNPN and SVGIG (reference sequence).

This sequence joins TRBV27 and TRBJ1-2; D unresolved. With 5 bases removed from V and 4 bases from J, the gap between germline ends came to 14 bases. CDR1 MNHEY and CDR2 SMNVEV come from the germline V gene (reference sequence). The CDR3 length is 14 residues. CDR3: CASSPAGRLYGYTF. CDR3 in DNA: TGTGCCAGCAGTCCAGCGGGCAGACTCTATGGCTACACCTTC.

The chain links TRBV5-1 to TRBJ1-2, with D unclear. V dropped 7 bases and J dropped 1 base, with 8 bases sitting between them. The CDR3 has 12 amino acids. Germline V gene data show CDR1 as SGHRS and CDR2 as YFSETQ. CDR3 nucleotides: TGCGCCAGCCATCTCGGTAACTATGGCTACACCTTC. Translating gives CASHLGNYGYTF.

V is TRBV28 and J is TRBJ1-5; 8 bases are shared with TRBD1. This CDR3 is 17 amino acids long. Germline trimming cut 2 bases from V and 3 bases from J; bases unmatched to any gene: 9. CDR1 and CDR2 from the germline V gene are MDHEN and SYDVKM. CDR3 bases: TGTGCCAGCAGTTTACCGACAGGGGTCCTCTTCAATCAGCCCCAGCATTTT. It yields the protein CASSLPTGVLFNQPQHF.

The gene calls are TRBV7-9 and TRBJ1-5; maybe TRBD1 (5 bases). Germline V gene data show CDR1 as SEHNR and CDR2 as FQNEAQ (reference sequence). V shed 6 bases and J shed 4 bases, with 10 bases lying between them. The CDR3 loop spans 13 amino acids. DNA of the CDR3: TGTGCCAGCAGTTTTTCAGGGAATCAGCCCCAGCATTTT. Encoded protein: CASSFSGNQPQHF.

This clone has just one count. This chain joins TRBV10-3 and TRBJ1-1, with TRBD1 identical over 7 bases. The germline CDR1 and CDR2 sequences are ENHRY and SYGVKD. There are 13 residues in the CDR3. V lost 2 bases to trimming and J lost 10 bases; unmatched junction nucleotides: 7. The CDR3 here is CAISEEQGRRAFF. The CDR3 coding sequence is TGTGCCATCAGTGAGGAACAGGGGAGGCGAGCTTTCTTT.